The clone carrying this T cell receptor beta chain was recorded a few times. The antigen is not known. The record originates from a study of response to subunit inactivated influenza vaccine. MiXCR, applied by TCRdb to the RT-PCR reads, yields one record per CDR3 protein. The data show under 550,000 distinct CDR3 sequences, approximately 7.7% seen once. General observations from the study: The authors offered the suggestion that each seasonal influenza vaccination recruits few new T cells.

CDR3 length: 14 residues. Per the germline V gene, CDR1 is SGHKS and CDR2 is YYEKEE (reference sequence). Trimming at V came to 6 bases and at J to 7 bases, leaving 7 bases not matched to a gene. Sequenced here: PBMCs from blood, sampled around 2 years after vaccination. This clonotype originated in a man between 50 and 69 years old who received an inactivated influenza vaccine. The chain recombines TRBV5-5 with TRBJ1-6; 7 bases align to TRBD1. Written as DNA, the CDR3 is TGTGCCAGCACCCTAGGGACAGAGAATTCACCCCTCCACTTT. The encoded protein is CASTLGTENSPLHF.